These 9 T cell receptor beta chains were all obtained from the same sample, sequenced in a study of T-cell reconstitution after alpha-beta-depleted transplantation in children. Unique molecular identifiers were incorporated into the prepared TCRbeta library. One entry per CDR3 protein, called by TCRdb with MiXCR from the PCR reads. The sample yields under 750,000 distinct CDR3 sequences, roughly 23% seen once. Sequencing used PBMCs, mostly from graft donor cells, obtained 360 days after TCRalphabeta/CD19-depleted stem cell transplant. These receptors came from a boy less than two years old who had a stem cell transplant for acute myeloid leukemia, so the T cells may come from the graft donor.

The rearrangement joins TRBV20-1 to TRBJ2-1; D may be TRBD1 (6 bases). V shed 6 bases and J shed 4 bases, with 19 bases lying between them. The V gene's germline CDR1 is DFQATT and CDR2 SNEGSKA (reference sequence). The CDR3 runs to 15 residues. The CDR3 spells CSANIATGWYNEQFF. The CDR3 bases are TGCAGTGCAAATATAGCAACAGGGTGGTACAATGAGCAGTTCTTC.

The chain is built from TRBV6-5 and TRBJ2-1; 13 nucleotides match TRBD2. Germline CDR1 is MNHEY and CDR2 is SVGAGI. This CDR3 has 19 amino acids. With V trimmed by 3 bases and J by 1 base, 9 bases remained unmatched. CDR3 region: CASSYVTSGGLSSYNEQFF. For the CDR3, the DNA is TGTGCCAGCAGTTATGTGACTAGCGGGGGGTTGTCATCCTACAATGAGCAGTTCTTC.

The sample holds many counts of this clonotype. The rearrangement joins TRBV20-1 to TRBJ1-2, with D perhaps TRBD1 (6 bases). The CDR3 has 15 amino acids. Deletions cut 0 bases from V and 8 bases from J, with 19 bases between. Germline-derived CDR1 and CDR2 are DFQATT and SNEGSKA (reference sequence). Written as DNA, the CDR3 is TGCAGTGCTAGAGATTTCGAGCGGGGGGCTCAGGGCTACACCTTC. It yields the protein CSARDFERGAQGYTF.

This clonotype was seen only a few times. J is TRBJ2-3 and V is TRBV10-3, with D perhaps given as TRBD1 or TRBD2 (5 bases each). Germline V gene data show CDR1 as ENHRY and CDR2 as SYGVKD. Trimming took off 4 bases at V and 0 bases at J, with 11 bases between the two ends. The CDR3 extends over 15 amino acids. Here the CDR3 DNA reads TGTGCCATCAGTGGAACCGGGACCAGCACAGATACGCAGTATTTT. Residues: CAISGTGTSTDTQYF.

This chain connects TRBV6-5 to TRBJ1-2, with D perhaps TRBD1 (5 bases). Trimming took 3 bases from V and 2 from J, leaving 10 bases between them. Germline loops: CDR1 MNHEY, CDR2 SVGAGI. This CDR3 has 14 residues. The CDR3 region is CASSYYRDNYGYTF. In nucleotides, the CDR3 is TGTGCCAGCAGTTATTACCGGGACAACTATGGCTACACCTTC.

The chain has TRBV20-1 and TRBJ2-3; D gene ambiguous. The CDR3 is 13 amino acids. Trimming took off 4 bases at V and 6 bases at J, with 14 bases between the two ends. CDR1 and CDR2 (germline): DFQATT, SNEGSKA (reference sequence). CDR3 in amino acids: CSANSLLEDTQYF. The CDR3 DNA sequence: TGCAGTGCTAATTCCCTTCTAGAGGATACGCAGTATTTT.

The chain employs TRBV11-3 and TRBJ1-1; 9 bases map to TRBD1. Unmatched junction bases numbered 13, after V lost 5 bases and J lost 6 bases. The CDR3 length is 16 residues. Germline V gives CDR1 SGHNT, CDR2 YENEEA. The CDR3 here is CASSPRTGASRAEAFF. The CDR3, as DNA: TGTGCCAGCAGCCCACGGACAGGGGCGAGTCGGGCTGAAGCTTTCTTT.

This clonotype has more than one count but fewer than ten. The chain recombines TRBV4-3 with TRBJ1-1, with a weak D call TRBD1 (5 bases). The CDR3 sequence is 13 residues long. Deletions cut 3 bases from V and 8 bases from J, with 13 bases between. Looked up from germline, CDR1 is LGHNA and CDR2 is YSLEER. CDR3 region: CASSHVGTGEAFF. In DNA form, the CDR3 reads TGCGCCAGCAGCCACGTGGGGACGGGGGAAGCTTTCTTT.

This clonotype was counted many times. Here the CDR3 reads CASSLAQSSYEQYV. The DNA for the CDR3 is TGTGCCAGCAGCTTAGCTCAGAGCTCCTACGAGCAGTACGTC. The gene calls are TRBV11-2 and TRBJ2-7, with D hard to call. CDR1 and CDR2 from the germline V gene are SGHAT and FQNNGV. The CDR3 sequence is 14 residues long. V was pared by 1 base and J by 0 bases, with 7 bases between.